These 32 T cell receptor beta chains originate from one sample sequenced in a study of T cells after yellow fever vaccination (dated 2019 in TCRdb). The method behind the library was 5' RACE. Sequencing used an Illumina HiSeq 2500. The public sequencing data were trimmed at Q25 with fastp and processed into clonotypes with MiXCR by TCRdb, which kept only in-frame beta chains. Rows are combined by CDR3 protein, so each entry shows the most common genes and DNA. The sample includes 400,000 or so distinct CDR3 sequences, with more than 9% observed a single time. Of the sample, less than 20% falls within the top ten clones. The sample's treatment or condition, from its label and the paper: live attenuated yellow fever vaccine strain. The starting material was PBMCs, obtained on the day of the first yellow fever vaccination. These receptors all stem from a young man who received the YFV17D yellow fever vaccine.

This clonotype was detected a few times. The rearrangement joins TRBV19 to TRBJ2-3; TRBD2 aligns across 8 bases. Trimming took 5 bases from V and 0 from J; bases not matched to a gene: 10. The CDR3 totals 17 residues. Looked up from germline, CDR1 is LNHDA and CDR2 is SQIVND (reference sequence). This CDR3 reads CASSWSLTSGSTDTQYF. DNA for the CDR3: TGTGCCAGTAGTTGGTCTCTCACTAGCGGAAGCACAGATACGCAGTATTTT.

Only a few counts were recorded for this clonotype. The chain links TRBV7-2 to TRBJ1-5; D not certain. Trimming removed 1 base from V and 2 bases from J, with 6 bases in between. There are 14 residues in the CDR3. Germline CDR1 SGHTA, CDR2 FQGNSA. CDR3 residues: CASSLVYGNQPQHF. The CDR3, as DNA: TGTGCCAGCAGCTTAGTGTACGGCAATCAGCCCCAGCATTTT.

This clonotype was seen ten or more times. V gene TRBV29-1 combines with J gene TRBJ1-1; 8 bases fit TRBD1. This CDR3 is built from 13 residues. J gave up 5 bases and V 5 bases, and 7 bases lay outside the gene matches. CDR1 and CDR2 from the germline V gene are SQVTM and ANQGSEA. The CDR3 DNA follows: TGCAGCGTTCGGACAGGGCGTTGGACTGAAGCTTTCTTT. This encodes CSVRTGRWTEAFF.

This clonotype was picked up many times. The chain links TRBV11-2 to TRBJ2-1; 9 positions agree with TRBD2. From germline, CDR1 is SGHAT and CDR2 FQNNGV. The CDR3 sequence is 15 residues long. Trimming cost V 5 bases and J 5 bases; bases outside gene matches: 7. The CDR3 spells CASSPLAGDHNEQFF. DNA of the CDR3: TGTGCCAGCAGCCCTTTAGCGGGGGACCACAATGAGCAGTTCTTC.

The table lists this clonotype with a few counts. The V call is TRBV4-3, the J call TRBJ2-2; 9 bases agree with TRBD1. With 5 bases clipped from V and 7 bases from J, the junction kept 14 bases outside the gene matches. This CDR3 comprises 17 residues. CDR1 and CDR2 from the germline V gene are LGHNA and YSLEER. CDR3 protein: CASSSPAGQGFSGELFF. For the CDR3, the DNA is TGCGCCAGCAGCTCACCGGCGGGACAGGGATTTAGCGGGGAGCTGTTTTTT.

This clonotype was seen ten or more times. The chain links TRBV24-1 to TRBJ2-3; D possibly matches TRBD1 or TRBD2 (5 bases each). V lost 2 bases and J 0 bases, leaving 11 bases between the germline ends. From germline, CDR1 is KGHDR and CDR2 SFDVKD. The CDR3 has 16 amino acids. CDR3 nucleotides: TGTGCCACCAGTGATTCCGGGACGGCTAGCACAGATACGCAGTATTTT. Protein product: CATSDSGTASTDTQYF.

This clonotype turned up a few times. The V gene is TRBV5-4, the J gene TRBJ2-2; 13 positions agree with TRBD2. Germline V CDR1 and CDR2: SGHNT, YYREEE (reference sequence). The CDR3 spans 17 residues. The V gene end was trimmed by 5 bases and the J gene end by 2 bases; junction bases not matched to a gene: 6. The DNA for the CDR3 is TGTGCCAGCAGTCTCGGGACTAGCGGGGCCAACACCGGGGAGCTGTTTTTT. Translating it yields CASSLGTSGANTGELFF.

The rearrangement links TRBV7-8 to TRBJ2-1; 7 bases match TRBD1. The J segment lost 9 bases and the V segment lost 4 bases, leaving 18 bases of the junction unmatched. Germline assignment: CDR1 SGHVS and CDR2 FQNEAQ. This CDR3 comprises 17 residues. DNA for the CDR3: TGTGCCAGCAGCTCCCCTCGACAGGGTACGGTAGGCGGTGAGCAGTTCTTC. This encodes CASSSPRQGTVGGEQFF.

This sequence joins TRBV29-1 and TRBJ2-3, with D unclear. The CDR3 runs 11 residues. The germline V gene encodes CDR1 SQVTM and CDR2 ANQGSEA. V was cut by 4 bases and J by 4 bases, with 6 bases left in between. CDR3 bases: TGCAGCGTTGCCGTGGCAGATACGCAGTATTTT. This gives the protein CSVAVADTQYF.

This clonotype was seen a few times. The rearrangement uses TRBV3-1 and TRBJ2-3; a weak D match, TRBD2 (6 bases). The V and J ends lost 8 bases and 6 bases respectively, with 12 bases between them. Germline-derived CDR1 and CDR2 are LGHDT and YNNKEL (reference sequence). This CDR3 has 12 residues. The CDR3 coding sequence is TGTGCCAGCGGTCTAGCGTCGGATACGCAGTATTTT. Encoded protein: CASGLASDTQYF.

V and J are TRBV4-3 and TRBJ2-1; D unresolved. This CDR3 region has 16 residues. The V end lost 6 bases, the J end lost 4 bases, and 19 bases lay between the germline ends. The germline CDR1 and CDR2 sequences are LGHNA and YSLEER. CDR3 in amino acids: CASSSQIGTAYNEQFF. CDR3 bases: TGCGCCAGCAGTTCCCAAATCGGTACGGCTTACAATGAGCAGTTCTTC.

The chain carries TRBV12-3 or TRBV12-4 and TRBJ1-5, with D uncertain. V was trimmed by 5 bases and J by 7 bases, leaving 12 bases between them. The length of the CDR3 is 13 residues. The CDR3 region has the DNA TGTGCCAGCAGTCCGACGGGTTTCCAGCCCCAGCATTTT. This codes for CASSPTGFQPQHF.

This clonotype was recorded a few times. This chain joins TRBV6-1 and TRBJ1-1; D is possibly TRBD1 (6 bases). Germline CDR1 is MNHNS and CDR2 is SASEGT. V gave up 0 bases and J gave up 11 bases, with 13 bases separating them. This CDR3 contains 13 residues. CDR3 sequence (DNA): TGTGCCAGCAGTGAAGCCCGGACAGATAGGGCTTTCTTT. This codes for CASSEARTDRAFF.

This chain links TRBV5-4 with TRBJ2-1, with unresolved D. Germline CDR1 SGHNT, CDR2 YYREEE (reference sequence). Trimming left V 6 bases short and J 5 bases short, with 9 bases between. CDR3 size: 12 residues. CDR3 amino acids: CASKRRDNEQFF. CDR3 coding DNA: TGTGCCAGCAAACGACGGGACAATGAGCAGTTCTTC.

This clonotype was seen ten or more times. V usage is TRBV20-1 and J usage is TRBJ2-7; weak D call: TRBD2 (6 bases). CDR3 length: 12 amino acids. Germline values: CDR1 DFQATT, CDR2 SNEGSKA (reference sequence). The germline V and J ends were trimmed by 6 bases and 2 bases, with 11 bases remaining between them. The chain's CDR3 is CSAPAGTYEQYF. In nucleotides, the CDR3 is TGCAGTGCCCCGGCGGGAACCTACGAGCAGTACTTC.

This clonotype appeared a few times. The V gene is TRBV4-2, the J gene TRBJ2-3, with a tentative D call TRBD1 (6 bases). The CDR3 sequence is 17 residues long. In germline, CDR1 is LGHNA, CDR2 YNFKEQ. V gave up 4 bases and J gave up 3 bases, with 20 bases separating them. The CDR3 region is CASSPRTWAGVTDTQYF. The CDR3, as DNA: TGTGCCAGCAGCCCTCGGACGTGGGCAGGGGTAACAGATACGCAGTATTTT.

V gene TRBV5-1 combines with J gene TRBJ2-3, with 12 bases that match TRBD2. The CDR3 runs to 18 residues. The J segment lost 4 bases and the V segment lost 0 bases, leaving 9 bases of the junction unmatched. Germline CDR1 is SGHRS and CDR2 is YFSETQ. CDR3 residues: CASSLVASGGATADTQYF. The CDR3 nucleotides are TGCGCCAGCAGCTTGGTGGCTAGCGGGGGGGCAACCGCAGATACGCAGTATTTT.

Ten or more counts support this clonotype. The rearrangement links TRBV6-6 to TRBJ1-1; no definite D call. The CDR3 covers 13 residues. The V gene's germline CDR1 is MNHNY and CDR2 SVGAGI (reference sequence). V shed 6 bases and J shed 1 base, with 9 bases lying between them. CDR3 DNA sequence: TGTGCCAGCAGCCAAACGAAGAACACTGAAGCTTTCTTT. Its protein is CASSQTKNTEAFF.

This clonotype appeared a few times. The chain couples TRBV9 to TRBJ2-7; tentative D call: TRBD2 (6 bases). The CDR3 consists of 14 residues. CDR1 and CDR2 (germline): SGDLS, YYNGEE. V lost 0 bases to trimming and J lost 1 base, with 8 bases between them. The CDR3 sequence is CASSVGAGSYEQYF. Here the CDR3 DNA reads TGTGCCAGCAGCGTAGGCGCGGGGTCCTACGAGCAGTACTTC.

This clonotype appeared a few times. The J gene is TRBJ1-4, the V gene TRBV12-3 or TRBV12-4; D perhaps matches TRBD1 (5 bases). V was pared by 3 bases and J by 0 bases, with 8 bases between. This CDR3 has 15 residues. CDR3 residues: CASSLMGATNEKLFF. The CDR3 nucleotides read TGTGCCAGCAGTTTGATGGGGGCAACTAATGAAAAACTGTTTTTT.

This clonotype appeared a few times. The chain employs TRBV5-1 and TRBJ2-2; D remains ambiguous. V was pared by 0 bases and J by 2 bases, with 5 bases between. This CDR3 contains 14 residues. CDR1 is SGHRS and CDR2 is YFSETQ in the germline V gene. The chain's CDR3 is CASSLEHNTGELFF. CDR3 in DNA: TGCGCCAGCAGCTTGGAACATAACACCGGGGAGCTGTTTTTT. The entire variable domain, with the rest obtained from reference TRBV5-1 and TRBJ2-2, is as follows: KAGVTQTPRYLIKTRGQQVTLSCSPISGHRSVSWYQQTPGQGLQFLFEYFSETQRNKGNFPGRFSGRQFSNSRSEMNVSTLELGDSALYLCASSLEHNTGELFFGEGSRLTVL.

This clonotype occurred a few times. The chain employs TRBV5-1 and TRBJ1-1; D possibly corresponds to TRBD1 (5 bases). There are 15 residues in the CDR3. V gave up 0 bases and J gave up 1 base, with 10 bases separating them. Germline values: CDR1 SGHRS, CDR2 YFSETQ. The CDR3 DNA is TGCGCCAGCAGCTTGGAGCGACAGACGAACACTGAAGCTTTCTTT. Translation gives CASSLERQTNTEAFF.

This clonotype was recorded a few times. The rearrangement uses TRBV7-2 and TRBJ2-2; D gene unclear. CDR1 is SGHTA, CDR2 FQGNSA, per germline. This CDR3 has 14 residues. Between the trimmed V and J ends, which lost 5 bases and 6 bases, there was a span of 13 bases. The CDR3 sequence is CASSQILRAGELFF. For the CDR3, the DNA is TGTGCCAGCAGCCAGATACTAAGGGCCGGGGAGCTGTTTTTT.

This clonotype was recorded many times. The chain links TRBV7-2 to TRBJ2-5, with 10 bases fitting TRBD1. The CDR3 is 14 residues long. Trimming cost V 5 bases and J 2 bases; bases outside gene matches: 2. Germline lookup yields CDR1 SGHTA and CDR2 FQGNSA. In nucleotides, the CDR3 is TGTGCCAGCAGCCGACAGGGGGCTCAAGAGACCCAGTACTTC. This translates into CASSRQGAQETQYF.

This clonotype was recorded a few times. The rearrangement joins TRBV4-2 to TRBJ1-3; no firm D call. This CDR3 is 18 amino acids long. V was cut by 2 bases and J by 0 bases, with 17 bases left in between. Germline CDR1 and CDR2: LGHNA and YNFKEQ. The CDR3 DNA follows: TGTGCCAGCAGCCAAACCCTCCAAGGAATGTCCTCTGGAAACACCATATATTTT. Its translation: CASSQTLQGMSSGNTIYF.

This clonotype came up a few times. CDR3 bases: TGTGCCAGCAGTGACTATGAACCGACCGGGGAGCTGTTTTTT. Encoded protein: CASSDYEPTGELFF. V gene TRBV25-1 combines with J gene TRBJ2-2; D uncertain. The CDR3 is 14 amino acids. Trimming took off 3 bases at V and 5 bases at J, with 10 bases between the two ends. Germline lookup yields CDR1 MGHDK and CDR2 SYGVNS.

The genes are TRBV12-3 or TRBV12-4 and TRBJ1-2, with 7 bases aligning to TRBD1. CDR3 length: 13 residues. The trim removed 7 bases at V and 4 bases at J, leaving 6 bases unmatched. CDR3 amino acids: CASTAGGAYGYTF. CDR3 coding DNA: TGTGCCAGCACCGCAGGGGGGGCCTATGGCTACACCTTC.

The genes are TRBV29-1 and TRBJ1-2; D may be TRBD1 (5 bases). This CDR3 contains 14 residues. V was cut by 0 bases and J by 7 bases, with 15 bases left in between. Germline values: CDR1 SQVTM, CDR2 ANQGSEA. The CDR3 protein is CSVEESGAPGGYTF. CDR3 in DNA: TGCAGCGTTGAAGAATCCGGGGCCCCAGGTGGCTACACCTTC. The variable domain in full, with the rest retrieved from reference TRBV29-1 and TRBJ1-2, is SAVISQKPSRDICQRGTSLTIQCQVDSQVTMMFWYRQQPGQSLTLIATANQGSEATYESGFVIDKFPISRPNLTFSTLTVSNMSPEDSSIYLCSVEESGAPGGYTFGSGTRLTVV.

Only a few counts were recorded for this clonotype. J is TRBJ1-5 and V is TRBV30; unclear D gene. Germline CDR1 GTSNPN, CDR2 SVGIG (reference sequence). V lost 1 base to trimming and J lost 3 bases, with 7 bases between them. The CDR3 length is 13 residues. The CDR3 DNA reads TGTGCCTGGAGTGGTGGGCACAATCAGCCCCAGCATTTT. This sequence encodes CAWSGGHNQPQHF.

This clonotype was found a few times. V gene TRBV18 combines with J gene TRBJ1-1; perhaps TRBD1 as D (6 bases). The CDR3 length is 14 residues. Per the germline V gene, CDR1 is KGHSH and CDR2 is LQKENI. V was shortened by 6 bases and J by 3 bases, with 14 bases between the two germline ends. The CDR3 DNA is TGTGCCAGCTCCTCCTCCGAGGGGGACACTGAAGCTTTCTTT. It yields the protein CASSSSEGDTEAFF.

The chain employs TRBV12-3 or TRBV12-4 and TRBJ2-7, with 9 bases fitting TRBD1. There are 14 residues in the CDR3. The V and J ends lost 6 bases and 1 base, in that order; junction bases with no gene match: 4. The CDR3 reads CASRTGGGSYEQYF. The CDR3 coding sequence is TGTGCCAGCAGAACAGGGGGCGGGTCCTACGAGCAGTACTTC.

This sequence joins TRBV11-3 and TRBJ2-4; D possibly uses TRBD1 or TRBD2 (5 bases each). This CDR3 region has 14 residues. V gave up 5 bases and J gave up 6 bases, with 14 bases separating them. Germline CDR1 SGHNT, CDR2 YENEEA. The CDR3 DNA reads TGTGCCAGCAGCGAAACGGGGCAGTCAAACATTCAGTACTTC. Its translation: CASSETGQSNIQYF.